This TCR beta chain was obtained from a study of blood T cell repertoires in COVID-19 (dated by TCRdb to the early 2020s). In the study overall: The collaborator samples originated in the United States, Italy and Spain and spanned the acute and convalescent phases of COVID-19. The repertoires were made available in a free public database intended to serve as a resource for research on the immune response to SARS-CoV-2. The material from the prospective study consisted of cDNA or gDNA derived from T cells, B-cell-depleted T cells, or PBMCs. Nearly every sample came with metadata listing a de-identified subject ID, COVID-19 status, age in years and sex. Subjects who had been exposed to COVID-19, were actively infected with it, or had recovered from it provided the deeply sampled blood TCRbeta repertoires that made up the dataset. The samples were drawn from the first 160 participants of the ongoing ImmuneRACE study and from 950 to 1,500 subjects provided by 6 global collaborators. Where HLA class I and class II types were available, the types were taken from metadata supplied by the sample provider, not from assay-based typing.

Details on this clone: Its antigen remains undetermined. No much larger clonotype is one base removed from it; base qualities were not supplied.

TCRbeta CDR3 regions were amplified from genomic DNA by means of the immunoSEQ Assay, a bias-controlled multiplex PCR. In the original analysis: The number of nucleated cells in each sample was estimated by amplification of reference gene primers within the assay. Sequence reads were collapsed and filtered to measure the absolute abundance of every unique TCRbeta CDR3 rearrangement. For each sample, productive Simpson clonality was calculated as the square root of Simpson's diversity index across productive rearrangements. Imported from immuneACCESS, the table was reduced by TCRdb to in-frame sequences with V and J called. These copies leave out some clones; in studies compared against another copy, an unresolved V gene accounts for under half, and the cause of the remainder is not known. D and trimming come from the DNA, and the V and J calls and clone size come from that table. This sample is represented by more than 100,000 clones; roughly 91% of them were singletons. The ten largest clones represent 18% of the sample.

Points the paper makes about the study in general: The quantity of clinical and demographic metadata differed by source and by participant and was supplied without curation.

CDR1 and CDR2 (KGHDR, SFDVKD) derive from the germline V gene. The CDR3 covers 13 residues, taking in both the cysteine and the phenylalanine. The DNA shown is the 39-base CDR3, in frame from base 1. V is pruned by 7 bases and J by 2 bases, leaving 2 bases of the junction without a gene match. The collaborating institutions used their own protocols to collect whole blood in K2EDTA tubes. For TCRbeta analysis, collaborators shipped samples as frozen whole blood, isolated PBMCs, or DNA extracted from either of those sample types. Sequencing was performed on peripheral blood. The source is a man aged 45-60 years with active or convalescent COVID-19. The V and J segments used are TRBV24-1 and TRBJ1-2, and 8 junction bases match TRBD1. This receptor has the CDR3 CATSGDRNYGYTF. The DNA sequence follows: TGTGCCACCAGCGGGGACAGGAACTATGGCTACACCTTC.